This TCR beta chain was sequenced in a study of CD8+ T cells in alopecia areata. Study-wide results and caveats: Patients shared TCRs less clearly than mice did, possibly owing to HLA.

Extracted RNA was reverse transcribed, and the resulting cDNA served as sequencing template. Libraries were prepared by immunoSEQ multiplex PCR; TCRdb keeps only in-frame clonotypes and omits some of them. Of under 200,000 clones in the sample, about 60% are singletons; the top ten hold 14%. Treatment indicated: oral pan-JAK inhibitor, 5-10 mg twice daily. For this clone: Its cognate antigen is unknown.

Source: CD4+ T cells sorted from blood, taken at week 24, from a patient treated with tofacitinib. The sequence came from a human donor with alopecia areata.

The CDR3 spells CASTPGGGKNQPQHF. CDR3 sequence (DNA): TGTGCCAGTACCCCAGGAGGGGGGAAAAATCAGCCCCAGCATTTT. The chain employs TRBV19 and TRBJ1-5; tentative D call: TRBD1 (6 bases). Germline loops: CDR1 LNHDA, CDR2 SQIVND (reference sequence). Trimming shortened V by 7 bases and J by 4 bases, and 17 bases separated the two germline ends. The CDR3 contains 15 residues. Filled out from reference TRBV19 and TRBJ1-5, the complete variable domain reads DGGITQSPKYLFRKEGQNVTLSCEQNLNHDAMYWYRQDPGQGLRLIYYSQIVNDFQKGDIAEGYSVSREKKESFPLTVTSAQKNPTAFYLCASTPGGGKNQPQHFGDGTRLSIL.